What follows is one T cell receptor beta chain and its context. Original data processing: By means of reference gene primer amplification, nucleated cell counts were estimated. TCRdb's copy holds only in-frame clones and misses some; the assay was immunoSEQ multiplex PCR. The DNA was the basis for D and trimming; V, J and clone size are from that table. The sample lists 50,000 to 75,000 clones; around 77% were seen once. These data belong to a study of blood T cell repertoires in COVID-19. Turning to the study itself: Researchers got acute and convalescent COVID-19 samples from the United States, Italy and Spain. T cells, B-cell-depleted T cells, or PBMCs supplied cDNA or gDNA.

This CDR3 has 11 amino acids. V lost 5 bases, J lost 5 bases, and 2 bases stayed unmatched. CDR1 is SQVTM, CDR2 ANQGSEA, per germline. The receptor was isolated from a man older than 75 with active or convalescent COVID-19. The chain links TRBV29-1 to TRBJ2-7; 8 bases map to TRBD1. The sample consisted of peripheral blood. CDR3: CSVQGANEQYF. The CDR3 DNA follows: TGCAGCGTTCAGGGGGCGAACGAGCAGTACTTC.